This T cell receptor (beta chain) was documented in a study of T-cell reconstitution after alpha-beta-depleted transplantation in children. General study findings and limits: After transplant, high TCRbeta diversity at day 60 in some patients arose from surviving recipient T cells and thymic progenitors. Reportedly, only several hundred clones from non-depleted graft cells drove alpha-beta T-cell counts at about two months. A year had passed since transplant, and T-cell counts and diversity by then came mostly from newly produced T cells.

With respect to this clonotype: Its antigen is unidentified.

Per germline, CDR1 SGHRS and CDR2 YFSETQ. This CDR3 comprises 18 residues. J was trimmed by 4 bases and V by 3 bases; bases with no gene match: 8. Unique molecular identifiers tagged the TCRbeta library. A single record per CDR3 protein comes from TCRdb applying MiXCR to the PCR reads. Among 500,000 to 600,000 distinct CDR3 sequences, 25% to 30% were seen once, and the ten largest hold 36%. This material consisted of PBMCs, taken before TCRalphabeta/CD19-depleted stem cell transplant. The chain has TRBV5-1 and TRBJ2-6; 12 nucleotides align to TRBD1. The TCR sequence derives from a boy under two years old with Wiskott-Aldrich syndrome, due to receive a stem cell transplant. The CDR3 spells CASSSTGQGASGANVLTF. The CDR3 coding sequence is TGCGCCAGCAGCTCTACGGGACAGGGGGCGTCGGGGGCCAACGTCCTGACTTTC.